The rows below give T cell receptor beta chains drawn from one sample of a study of blood T cell repertoires in COVID-19. The table came from immunoSEQ multiplex PCR; TCRdb's copy has only in-frame clones and leaves some out. The sample carries 300,000 to 400,000 clones, approximately 83% recorded once. The sequenced sample was PBMCs or T cells enriched from blood (not recorded which). The receptors originated from a woman aged 40 to 50 with acute COVID-19. The CDR3 runs from the conserved cysteine through the conserved F or W. A D gene is named only where the DNA matches it firmly. Clone size is not always given. Where it is, it says once, few, many or a class for expanded clones.

-	15	TRBD2	TRBV4-3	TRBJ2-2	TGCGCCAGCAGCACGGGACTAGCGGGCACCGGGGAGCTGTTTTTT	CASSTGLAGTGELFF
-	16	-	TRBV3-1/TRBV3-2	TRBJ2-1	TGTGCCAGCAGCCATGGGGGAGGAATTAAGTACAATGAGCAGTTCTTC	CASSHGGGIKYNEQFF
-	15	TRBD1	TRBV6-6	TRBJ1-2	TGTGCCAGCAGTTCCCGGGACAGGGGGGACTATGGCTACACCTTC	CASSSRDRGDYGYTF
-	15	-	TRBV6-2/TRBV6-3	TRBJ1-1	TGTGCCAGCTGCCCCAGGGGACGCCCGAACACTGAAGCTTTCTTT	CASCPRGRPNTEAFF
-	13	-	TRBV27	TRBJ2-3	TGTGCCACCTCACAGCTATTCACAGATACGCAGTATTTT	CATSQLFTDTQYF
-	15	TRBD1	TRBV7-9	TRBJ2-7	TGTGCCAGCAGCGGATGGACAGGGGAAAAGTACGAGCAGTACTTC	CASSGWTGEKYEQYF
-	15	-	TRBV21-1	TRBJ2-7	TGTGCCAGCAGCAAATGTCGGACGGACACCTACGAGCAGTACTTC	CASSKCRTDTYEQYF
-	17	-	TRBV5-1	TRBJ2-2	TGCGCCAGCACCATAGGCGGGCCTCACTCCGGCACCGGGGAGCTGTTTTTT	CASTIGGPHSGTGELFF
-	17	TRBD1	TRBV3-1/TRBV3-2	TRBJ2-7	TGTGCCAGCAGCCACTTTTTCTTGAGGACAGGGTCCTACGAGCAGTACTTC	CASSHFFLRTGSYEQYF
once	16	TRBD2	TRBV19	TRBJ2-1	TGTGCCAGTAGTATAGGGTGGGGGACTAGCGGGAGGGTGGTGTTCTTC	CASSIGWGTSGRVVFF
-	14	-	TRBV28	TRBJ1-1	TGTGCCAGCAGTTTACGGGGTCTGCACACTGAAGCTTTCTTT	CASSLRGLHTEAFF
few	14	-	TRBV19	TRBJ1-2	TGTGCCAGTAGGGGGCAGGGAACAACTCATGGCTACACCTTC	CASRGQGTTHGYTF
-	17	TRBD2	TRBV18	TRBJ2-5	TGTGCCAGCTCACCACAAGTCCTAGCGGGGGGCCAAGAGACCCAGTACTTC	CASSPQVLAGGQETQYF
-	14	TRBD1	TRBV9	TRBJ2-7	TGTGCCAGCAGCCCCCGGACAGGGGGCTACGAGCAGTACTTC	CASSPRTGGYEQYF
many	15	TRBD1	TRBV6-2/TRBV6-3	TRBJ1-5	TGTGCCAGCAGCCCTGGACAGGGGGCTTTTCAGCCCCAGCATTTT	CASSPGQGAFQPQHF
-	14	TRBD2	TRBV28	TRBJ2-7	TGTGCCAGCAGTTTTGTCTTTGCGGGGGGCGAGCAGTACTTC	CASSFVFAGGEQYF
-	14	-	TRBV10-3	TRBJ1-2	TGTGCCATCAGTGAGTCACGGCAGGTCTATGGCTACACCTTC	CAISESRQVYGYTF
-	14	-	TRBV5-1	TRBJ2-3	TGCGCCAGCAGCCCCGGAGTTCGGGGGGATACGCAGTATTTT	CASSPGVRGDTQYF
-	16	TRBD2	TRBV7-2	TRBJ2-1	TGTGCCAGCAGCTTACAGGGCGGGGGGGTTGTAAATGAGCAGTTCTTC	CASSLQGGGVVNEQFF
-	14	TRBD1	TRBV2	TRBJ1-1	TGTGCCAGCAGTGAACGAGGGGGCTTTTCTGAAGCTTTCTTT	CASSERGGFSEAFF
-	12	-	TRBV4-3	TRBJ2-7	TGCGCCAGCAGCCCCAGATCCTACGAGCAGTACTTC	CASSPRSYEQYF
-	15	TRBD2	TRBV4-2	TRBJ2-1	TGTGCCAGCAGCCAAGTCGGTAGCGGGAGTGGTGAGCAGTTCTTC	CASSQVGSGSGEQFF
-	14	TRBD1	TRBV4-2	TRBJ1-6	TGTGCCAGCAGCCCAACCGGACAGGGATCACCCCTCCACTTT	CASSPTGQGSPLHF
-	14	TRBD1	TRBV7-2	TRBJ1-5	TGTGCCAGCAGCCTAGGACAGGGGACGAAGCCCCAGCATTTT	CASSLGQGTKPQHF
-	15	-	TRBV9	TRBJ2-7	TGTGCCAGCAGCGTAGGACGGTGGGGGGATGACGAGCAGTACTTC	CASSVGRWGDDEQYF
-	16	TRBD1	TRBV9	TRBJ1-6	TGTGCCAGCAGCAGAGGGGGCGCCCCGGGGAATTCACCCCTCCACTTT	CASSRGGAPGNSPLHF
-	15	-	TRBV6-2/TRBV6-3	TRBJ1-1	TGTGCCAGCAGTTACTGGGGCGTGGAGGGCACTGAAGCTTTCTTT	CASSYWGVEGTEAFF
-	14	-	TRBV9	TRBJ2-1	TGTGCCAGCAGCGTCAGGCTGGGTTTCAATGAGCAGTTCTTC	CASSVRLGFNEQFF
-	13	-	TRBV29-1	TRBJ1-4	TGCAGCGTTAGAGGGGACGGGGGTGGAGGACTGTTTTTT	CSVRGDGGGGLFF
-	13	-	TRBV7-2	TRBJ1-4	TGTGCCAGCAGCTTTCCAGGGAGGGAAAAACTGTTTTTT	CASSFPGREKLFF
-	15	TRBD1	TRBV5-1	TRBJ2-7	TGCGCCAGCAGCTCCCTTGGGACAGGGTTTTACGAGCAGTACTTC	CASSSLGTGFYEQYF
-	15	-	TRBV11-2	TRBJ2-3	TGTGCCAGCAGCTTAAGGGGGGGTCGTCCAGATACGCAGTATTTT	CASSLRGGRPDTQYF
-	13	-	TRBV24-1	TRBJ2-1	TGTGCCACCGGAACCGGGACTTTCGGGGGGCAGTTCTTC	CATGTGTFGGQFF
once	18	TRBD2	TRBV28	TRBJ2-4	TGTGCCAGCACCAGAGGGGTAGCGGGAGGGAAAGCCAAAAACATTCAGTACTTC	CASTRGVAGGKAKNIQYF
-	13	-	TRBV18	TRBJ1-1	TGTGCCAGCTCGCAGCAGGTGAACACTGAAGCTTTCTTT	CASSQQVNTEAFF
-	14	TRBD1	TRBV2	TRBJ2-7	TGTGCCAGCAGCAGAACGACAGGGTACGGCGAGCAGTACTTC	CASSRTTGYGEQYF
-	15	TRBD1	TRBV5-6	TRBJ1-6	TGTGCCAGCAGCTTCGGGACAGGGATGAATTCACCCCTCCACTTT	CASSFGTGMNSPLHF
-	14	-	TRBV6-2/TRBV6-3	TRBJ2-1	TGTGCCAGCAGTTACTCTCTCGTCCACAATGAGCAGTTCTTC	CASSYSLVHNEQFF
-	13	TRBD1	TRBV5-6	TRBJ1-2	TGTGCCAGCAGACGACAGGGGAGCTATGGCTACACCTTC	CASRRQGSYGYTF
-	13	-	TRBV10-1	TRBJ2-7	TGCGCCAGCAGTGAGGGGGCGGCCTACGAGCAGTACTTC	CASSEGAAYEQYF
-	16	-	TRBV5-1	TRBJ1-1	TGCGCCAGCAGCTTGCTCCCCGGGACACGGAACACTGAAGCTTTCTTT	CASSLLPGTRNTEAFF
-	12	-	TRBV6-5	TRBJ1-2	TGTGCCAGCACGGACAGCCACTATGGCTACACCTTC	CASTDSHYGYTF